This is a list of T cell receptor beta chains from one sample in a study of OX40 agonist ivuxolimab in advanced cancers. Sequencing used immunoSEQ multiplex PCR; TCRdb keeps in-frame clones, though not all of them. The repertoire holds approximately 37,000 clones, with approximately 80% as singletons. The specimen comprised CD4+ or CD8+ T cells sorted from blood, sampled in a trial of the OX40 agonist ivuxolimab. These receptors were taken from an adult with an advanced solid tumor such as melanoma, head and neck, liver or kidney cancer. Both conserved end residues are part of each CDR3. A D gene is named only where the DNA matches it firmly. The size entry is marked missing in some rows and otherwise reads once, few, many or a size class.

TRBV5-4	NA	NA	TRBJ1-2	TGTGCCAGCAGCTTGGAAGCCCTCGGCTATGGCTACACCTTC	CASSLEALGYGYTF
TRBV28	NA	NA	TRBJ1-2	TGTGCCAGCAGATCGACAGTTATAGAGTATGGCTACACCTTC	CASRSTVIEYGYTF
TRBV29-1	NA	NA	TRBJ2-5	TGCAGCGTTGAAGTTTTTCAACTTGCCGGGACCGCCGGGGAGACCCAGTACTTC	CSVEVFQLAGTAGETQYF
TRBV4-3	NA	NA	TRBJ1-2	TGCGCCAGCAGCCAAGTGTCTGGAGGGTACGGCTACACCTTC	CASSQVSGGYGYTF
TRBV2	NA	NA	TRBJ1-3	TGTGCCAGCAGTGACGGGACCACTGGAAACACCATATATTTT	CASSDGTTGNTIYF
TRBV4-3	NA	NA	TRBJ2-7	TGCGCCAGCAGCCCAGCAGAGGGGGGCGGCTACGAGCAGTACTTC	CASSPAEGGGYEQYF
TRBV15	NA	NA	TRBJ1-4	TGTGCCACCAGCGCCCTCTCAAGCACAGGGAGCGGAGAAAAACTGTTTTTT	CATSALSSTGSGEKLFF
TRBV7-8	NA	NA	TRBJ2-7	TGTGCCAGCAGCTTAGCGGTGAACGAGCAGTACTTC	CASSLAVNEQYF
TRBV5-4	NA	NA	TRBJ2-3	TGTGCCAGCAGCTTGGAAGGAGATACGCAGTATTTT	CASSLEGDTQYF
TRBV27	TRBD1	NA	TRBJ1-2	TGTGCCAGCAGTTTACTGACAGGGAACCAGCCTAACTATGGCTACACCTTC	CASSLLTGNQPNYGYTF
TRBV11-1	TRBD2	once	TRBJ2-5	TGTGCCAGCAGCGTGGGGGGGTTCGAAGAGACCCAGTACTTC	CASSVGGFEETQYF
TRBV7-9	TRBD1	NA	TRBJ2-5	TGTGCCAGCAGCTCCCCGACAGGGGGCAAAGAGACCCAGTACTTC	CASSSPTGGKETQYF
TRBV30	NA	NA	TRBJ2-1	TGTGCCTGGACCCCGACGGAAGGGGACCCCTACAATGAGCAGTTCTTC	CAWTPTEGDPYNEQFF
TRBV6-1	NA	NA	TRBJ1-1	TGTGCCAGCAGTGAAGTGGACCTGGGAAGTAGTAGAGCTTTCTTT	CASSEVDLGSSRAFF
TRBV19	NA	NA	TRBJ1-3	TGTGCCAGTAGTATGCCGGGAGAGGAATCTGGAAACACCATATATTTT	CASSMPGEESGNTIYF
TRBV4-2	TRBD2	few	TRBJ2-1	TGTGCCACCCAGCCGGGACTAGGGGTATTCAATGAGCAGTTCTTC	CATQPGLGVFNEQFF
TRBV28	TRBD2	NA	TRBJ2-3	TGTGCCAGCAGTTTATTGCGGGGGGCAGATACGCAGTATTTT	CASSLLRGADTQYF
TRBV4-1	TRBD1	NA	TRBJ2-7	TGCGCCAGCAGCCAAGTGAATTATGGGACAGGGCTTTTCTTC	CASSQVNYGTGLFF
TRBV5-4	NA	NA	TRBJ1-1	TGTGCCAGCAGCTTGGGGGGGGAAACTGAAGCTTTCTTT	CASSLGGETEAFF
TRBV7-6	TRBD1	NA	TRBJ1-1	TGTGCCAGCAGCTTAGCGCGTATAGGACAGGTGAACACTGAAGCTTTCTTT	CASSLARIGQVNTEAFF
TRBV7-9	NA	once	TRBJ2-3	TGTGCCAGCAGCCCTTCGTTTTCAGATACGCAGTATTTT	CASSPSFSDTQYF
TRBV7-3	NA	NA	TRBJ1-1	TGTGCCAGCAGCTTTGGGGGGAGCACTGAAGCTTTCTTT	CASSFGGSTEAFF
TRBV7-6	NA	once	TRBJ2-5	TGTGCCAGCAGCTTAGTTCTAGCGCCCCAAGAGACCCAGTACTTC	CASSLVLAPQETQYF
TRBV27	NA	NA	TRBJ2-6	TGTGCCAGCAGTCTCCGGTTCTCTGGGGCCAACGTCCTGACTTTC	CASSLRFSGANVLTF
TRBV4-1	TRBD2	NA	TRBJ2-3	TGCGCCAGCAGCCCCGGACTAGTCGACCCATATTTT	CASSPGLVDPYF
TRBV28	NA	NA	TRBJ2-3	TGTGCCAGCAGTCCCGGGACGATCACAGATACGCAGTATTTT	CASSPGTITDTQYF
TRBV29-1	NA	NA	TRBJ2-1	TGCAGCGCATCTAGCGAATCCTACAATGAGCAGTTCTTC	CSASSESYNEQFF
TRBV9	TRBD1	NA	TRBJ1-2	TGTGCCAGCAGTTCCGGGACAGGGGTATTTCTCGGTGGCTACACCTTC	CASSSGTGVFLGGYTF
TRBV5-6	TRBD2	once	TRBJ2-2	TGTGCCAGCAGCTTCGGCGGGAGGGCGGTCGGGGAGCTGTTTTTT	CASSFGGRAVGELFF
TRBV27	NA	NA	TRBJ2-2	TGTGCCAGCAGTCATATCCCGCCGATGGACACCGGGGAGCTGTTTTTT	CASSHIPPMDTGELFF
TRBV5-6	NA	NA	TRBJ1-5	TGTGCCAGCAGCTTGGTTACAGCCGTGGATCAGCCCCAGCATTTT	CASSLVTAVDQPQHF
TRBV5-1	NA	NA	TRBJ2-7	TGCGCCAGCAGCCGGGACATAAGCGAGCAGTACTTC	CASSRDISEQYF
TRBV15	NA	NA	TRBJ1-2	TGTGCCACCAGCAGAGGTAGGGCGGCACGGGAAGCTAACTATGGCTACACCTTC	CATSRGRAAREANYGYTF
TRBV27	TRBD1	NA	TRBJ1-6	TGTGCCAGCAGGGCGGGACAGCCTAATTCACCCCTCCACTTT	CASRAGQPNSPLHF
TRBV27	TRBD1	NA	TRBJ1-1	TGTGCCAGCAGTTTGCGATCCGGGACAGGGGAAGCTTTCTTT	CASSLRSGTGEAFF
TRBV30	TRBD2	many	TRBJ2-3	TGTGCCTGGAGAGAGGGGAGGGAGACAGATACGCAGTATTTT	CAWREGRETDTQYF
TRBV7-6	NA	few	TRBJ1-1	TGTGCCAGCAGCTCATCAGGGGACTCGAACACTGAAGCTTTCTTT	CASSSSGDSNTEAFF
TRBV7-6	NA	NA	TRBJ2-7	TGTGCCAGCAGCTTAGCAGGGGACTACGAGCAGTACTTC	CASSLAGDYEQYF